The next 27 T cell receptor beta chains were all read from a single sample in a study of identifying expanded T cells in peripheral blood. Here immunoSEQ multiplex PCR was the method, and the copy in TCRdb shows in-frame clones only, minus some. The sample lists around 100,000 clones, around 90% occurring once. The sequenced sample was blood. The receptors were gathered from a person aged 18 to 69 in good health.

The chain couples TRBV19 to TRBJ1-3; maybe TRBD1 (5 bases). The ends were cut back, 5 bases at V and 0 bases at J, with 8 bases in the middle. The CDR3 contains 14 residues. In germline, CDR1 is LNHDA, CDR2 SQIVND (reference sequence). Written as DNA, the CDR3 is TGTGCCAGTAGTTCGGGGGGCTCTGGAAACACCATATATTTT. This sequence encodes CASSSGGSGNTIYF.

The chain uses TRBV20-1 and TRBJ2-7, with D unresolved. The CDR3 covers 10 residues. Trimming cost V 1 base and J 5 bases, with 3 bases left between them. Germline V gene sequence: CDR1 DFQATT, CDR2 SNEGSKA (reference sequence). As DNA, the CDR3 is TGCAGTGCTAGAGGGAACGAGCAGTACTTC. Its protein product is CSARGNEQYF.

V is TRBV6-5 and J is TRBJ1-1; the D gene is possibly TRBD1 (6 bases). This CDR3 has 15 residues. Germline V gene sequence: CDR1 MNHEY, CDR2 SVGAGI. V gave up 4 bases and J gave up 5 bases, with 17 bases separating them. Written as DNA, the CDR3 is TGTGCCAGCAGTTCTGGGGGCTTAGGGGGTACTGAAGCTTTCTTT. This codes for CASSSGGLGGTEAFF.

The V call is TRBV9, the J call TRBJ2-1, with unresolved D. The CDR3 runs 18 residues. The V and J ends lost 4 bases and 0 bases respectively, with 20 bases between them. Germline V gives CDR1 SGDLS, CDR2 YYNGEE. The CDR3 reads CASSRPNRLESSYNEQFF. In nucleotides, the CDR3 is TGTGCCAGCAGCCGTCCAAATCGGCTAGAGAGCTCCTACAATGAGCAGTTCTTC. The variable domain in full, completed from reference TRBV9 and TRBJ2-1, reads DSGVTQTPKHLITATGQRVTLRCSPRSGDLSVYWYQQSLDQGLQFLIQYYNGEERAKGNILERFSAQQFPDLHSELNLSSLELGDSALYFCASSRPNRLESSYNEQFFGPGTRLTVL.

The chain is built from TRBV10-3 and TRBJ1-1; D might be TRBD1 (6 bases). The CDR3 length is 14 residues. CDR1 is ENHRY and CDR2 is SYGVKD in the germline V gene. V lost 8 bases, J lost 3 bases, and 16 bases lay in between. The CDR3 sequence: CAIGGGTSDTEAFF. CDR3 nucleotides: TGTGCCATCGGGGGGGGCACTTCGGACACTGAAGCTTTCTTT.

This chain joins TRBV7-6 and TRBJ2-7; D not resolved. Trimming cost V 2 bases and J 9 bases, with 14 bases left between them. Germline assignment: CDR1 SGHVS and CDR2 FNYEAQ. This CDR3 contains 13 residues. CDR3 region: CASSLSPENGQYF. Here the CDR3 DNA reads TGTGCCAGCAGCTTATCTCCGGAAAACGGGCAGTACTTC. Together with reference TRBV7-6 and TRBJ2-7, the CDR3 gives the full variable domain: GAGVSQSPRYKVTKRGQDVALRCDPISGHVSLYWYRQALGQGPEFLTYFNYEAQQDKSGLPNDRFSAERPEGSISTLTIQRTEQRDSAMYRCASSLSPENGQYFGPGTRLTVT.

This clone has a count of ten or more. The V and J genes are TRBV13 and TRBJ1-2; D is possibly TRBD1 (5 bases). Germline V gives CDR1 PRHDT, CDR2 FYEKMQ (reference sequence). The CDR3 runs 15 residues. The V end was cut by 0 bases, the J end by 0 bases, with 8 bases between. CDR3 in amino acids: CASSLGQGANYGYTF. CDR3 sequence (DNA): TGTGCCAGCAGCTTAGGGCAAGGGGCTAACTATGGCTACACCTTC.

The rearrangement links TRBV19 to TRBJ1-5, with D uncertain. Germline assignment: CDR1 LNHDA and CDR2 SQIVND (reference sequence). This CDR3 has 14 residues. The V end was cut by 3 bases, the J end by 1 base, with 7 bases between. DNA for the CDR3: TGTGCCAGTAGTATGAGTGGAAGCAATCAGCCCCAGCATTTT. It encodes CASSMSGSNQPQHF.

In nucleotides, the CDR3 is TGTGCCAGCAGTCTAACCGGCCGCACTGACTATGGCTACACCTTC. It yields the protein CASSLTGRTDYGYTF. The chain uses TRBV11-2 and TRBJ1-2; D is uncertain. The length of the CDR3 is 15 residues. The V end was cut by 6 bases, the J end by 3 bases, with 17 bases between. In germline, CDR1 is SGHAT, CDR2 FQNNGV. Looking up the rest from reference TRBV11-2 and TRBJ1-2 gives the full variable domain: EAGVAQSPRYKIIEKRQSVAFWCNPISGHATLYWYQQILGQGPKLLIQFQNNGVVDDSQLPKDRFSAERLKGVDSTLKIQPAKLEDSAVYLCASSLTGRTDYGYTFGSGTRLTVV.

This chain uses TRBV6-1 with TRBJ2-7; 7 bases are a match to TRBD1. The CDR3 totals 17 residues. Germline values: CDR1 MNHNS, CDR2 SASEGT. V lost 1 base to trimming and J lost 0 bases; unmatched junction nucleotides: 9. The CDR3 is CASSEVRWDSSSYEQYF. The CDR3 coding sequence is TGTGCCAGCAGTGAAGTGAGGTGGGACAGCAGCTCCTACGAGCAGTACTTC.

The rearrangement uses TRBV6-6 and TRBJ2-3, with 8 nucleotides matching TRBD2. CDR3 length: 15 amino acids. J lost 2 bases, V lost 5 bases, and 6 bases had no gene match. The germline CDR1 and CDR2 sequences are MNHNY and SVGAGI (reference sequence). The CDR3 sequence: CASSTIAGPTDTQYF. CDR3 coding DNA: TGTGCCAGCAGTACAATAGCGGGGCCCACAGATACGCAGTATTTT.

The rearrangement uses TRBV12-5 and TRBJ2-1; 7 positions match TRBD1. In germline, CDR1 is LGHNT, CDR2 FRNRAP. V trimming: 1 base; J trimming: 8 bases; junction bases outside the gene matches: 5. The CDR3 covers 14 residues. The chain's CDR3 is CASGLGQGRDEQFF. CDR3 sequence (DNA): TGTGCTAGTGGTTTGGGACAGGGTCGCGATGAGCAGTTCTTC.

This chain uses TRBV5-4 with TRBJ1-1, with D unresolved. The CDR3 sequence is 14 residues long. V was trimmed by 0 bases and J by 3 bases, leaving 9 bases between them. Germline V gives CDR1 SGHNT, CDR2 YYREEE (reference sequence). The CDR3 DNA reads TGTGCCAGCAGCTTGGTCGCAGGATACACTGAAGCTTTCTTT. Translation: CASSLVAGYTEAFF.

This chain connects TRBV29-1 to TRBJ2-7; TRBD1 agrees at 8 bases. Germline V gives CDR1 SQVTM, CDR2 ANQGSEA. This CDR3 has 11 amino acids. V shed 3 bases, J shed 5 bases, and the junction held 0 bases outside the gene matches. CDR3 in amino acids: CSVETGDEQYF. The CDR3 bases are TGCAGCGTTGAGACAGGGGACGAGCAGTACTTC.

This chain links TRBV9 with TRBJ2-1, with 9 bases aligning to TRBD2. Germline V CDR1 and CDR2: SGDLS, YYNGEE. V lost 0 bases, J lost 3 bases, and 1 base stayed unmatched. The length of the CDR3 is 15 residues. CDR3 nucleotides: TGTGCCAGCAGCGTAGGTAGCGGGAGCTACAATGAGCAGTTCTTC. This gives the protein CASSVGSGSYNEQFF.

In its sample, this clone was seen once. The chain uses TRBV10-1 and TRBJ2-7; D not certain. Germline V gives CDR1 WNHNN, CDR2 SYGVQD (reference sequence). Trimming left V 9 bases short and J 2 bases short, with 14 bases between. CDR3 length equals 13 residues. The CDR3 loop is CASGISETYEQYF. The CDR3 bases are TGCGCCAGTGGAATCAGTGAAACCTACGAGCAGTACTTC.

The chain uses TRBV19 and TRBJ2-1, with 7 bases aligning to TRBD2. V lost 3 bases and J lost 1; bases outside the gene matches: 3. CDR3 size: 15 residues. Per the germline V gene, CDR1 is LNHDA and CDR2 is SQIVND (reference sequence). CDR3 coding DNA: TGTGCCAGTAGTATGACTAGCAGATCCTACAATGAGCAGTTCTTC. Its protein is CASSMTSRSYNEQFF.

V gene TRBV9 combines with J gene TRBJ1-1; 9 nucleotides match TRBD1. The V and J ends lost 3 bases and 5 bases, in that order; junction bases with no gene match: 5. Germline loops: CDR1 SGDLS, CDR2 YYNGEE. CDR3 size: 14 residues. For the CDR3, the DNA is TGTGCCAGCAGCGCCCGGGACAGGGCGACTGAAGCTTTCTTT. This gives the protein CASSARDRATEAFF.

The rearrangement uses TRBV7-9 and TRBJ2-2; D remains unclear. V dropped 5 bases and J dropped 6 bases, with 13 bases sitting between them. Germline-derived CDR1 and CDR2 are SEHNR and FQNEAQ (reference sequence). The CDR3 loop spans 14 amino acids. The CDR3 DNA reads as TGTGCCAGCAGCCCCCTAAATGGTCCCGGGGAGCTGTTTTTT. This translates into CASSPLNGPGELFF.

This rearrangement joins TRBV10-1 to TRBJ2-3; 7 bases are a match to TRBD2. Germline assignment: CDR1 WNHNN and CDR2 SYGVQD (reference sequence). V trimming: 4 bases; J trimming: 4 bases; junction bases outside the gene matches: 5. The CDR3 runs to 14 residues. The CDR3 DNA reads TGCGCCAGCAGTGCTCAACGGGAGGCAGATACGCAGTATTTT. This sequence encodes CASSAQREADTQYF.

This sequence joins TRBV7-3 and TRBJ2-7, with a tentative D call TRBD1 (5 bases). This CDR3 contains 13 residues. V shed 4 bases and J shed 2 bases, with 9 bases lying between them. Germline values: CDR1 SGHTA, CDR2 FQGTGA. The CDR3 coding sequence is TGTGCCAGCAGCTCAGGGTTGCCCTACGAGCAGTACTTC. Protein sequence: CASSSGLPYEQYF.

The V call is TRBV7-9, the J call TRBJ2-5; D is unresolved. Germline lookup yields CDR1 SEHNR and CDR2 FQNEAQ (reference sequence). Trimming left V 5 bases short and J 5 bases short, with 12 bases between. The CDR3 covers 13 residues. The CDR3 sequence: CASSLLDGETQYF. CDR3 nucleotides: TGTGCCAGCAGCCTGCTGGACGGCGAGACCCAGTACTTC.

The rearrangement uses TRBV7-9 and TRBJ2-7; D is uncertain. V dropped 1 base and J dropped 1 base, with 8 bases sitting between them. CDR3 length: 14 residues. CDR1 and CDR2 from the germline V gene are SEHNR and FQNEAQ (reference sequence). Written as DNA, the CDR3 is TGTGCCAGCAGCTTAGGGGCATGGTCCTACGAGCAGTACTTC. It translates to CASSLGAWSYEQYF. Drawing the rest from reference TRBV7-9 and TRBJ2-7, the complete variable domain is DTGVSQNPRHKITKRGQNVTFRCDPISEHNRLYWYRQTLGQGPEFLTYFQNEAQLEKSRLLSDRFSAERPKGSFSTLEIQRTEQGDSAMYLCASSLGAWSYEQYFGPGTRLTVT.

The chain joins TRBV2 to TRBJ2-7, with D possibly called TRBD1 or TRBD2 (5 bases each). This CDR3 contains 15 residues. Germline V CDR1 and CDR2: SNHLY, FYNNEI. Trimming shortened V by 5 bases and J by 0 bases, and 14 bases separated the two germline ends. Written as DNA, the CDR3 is TGTGCCAGCAGTCCCGGAGGCAGGGACTCCTACGAGCAGTACTTC. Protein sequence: CASSPGGRDSYEQYF.

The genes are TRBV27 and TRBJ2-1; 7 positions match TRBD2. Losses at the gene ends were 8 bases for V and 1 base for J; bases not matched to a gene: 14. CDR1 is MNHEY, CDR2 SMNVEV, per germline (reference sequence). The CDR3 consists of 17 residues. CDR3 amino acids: CASRMFVIAGSYNEQFF. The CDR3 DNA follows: TGTGCCAGCCGGATGTTCGTGATAGCGGGTTCCTACAATGAGCAGTTCTTC.

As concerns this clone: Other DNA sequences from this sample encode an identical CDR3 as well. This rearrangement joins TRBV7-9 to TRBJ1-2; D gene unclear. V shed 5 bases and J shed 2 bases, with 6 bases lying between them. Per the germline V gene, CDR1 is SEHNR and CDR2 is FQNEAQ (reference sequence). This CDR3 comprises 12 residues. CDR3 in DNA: TGTGCCAGCAGCCTGGAAAACTATGGCTACACCTTC. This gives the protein CASSLENYGYTF.

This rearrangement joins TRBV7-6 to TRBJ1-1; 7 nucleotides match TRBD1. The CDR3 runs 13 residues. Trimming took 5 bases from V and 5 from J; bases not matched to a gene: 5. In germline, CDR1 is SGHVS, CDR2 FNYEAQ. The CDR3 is CASSQGVETEAFF. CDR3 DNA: TGTGCCAGCAGCCAGGGGGTAGAGACTGAAGCTTTCTTT.